This TCR beta chain stems from a study of T-cell reconstitution after alpha-beta-depleted transplantation in children. Findings and limits, study-wide: Roughly two months post-transplant, alpha-beta T cells reportedly originated from several hundred graft clones that had expanded. The main origin of T-cell counts and diversity one year after transplant was newly produced T cells. Some patients' high day-60 TCRbeta diversity was traced to surviving recipient T cells and thymic progenitors.

Notes on this clonotype: The antigen remains unidentified.

For TCRbeta, the library was prepared with unique molecular identifiers. Each CDR3 protein gets one entry after TCRdb re-called the PCR reads with MiXCR. The top ten clones hold less than 30% of a sample with a few hundred thousand distinct CDR3 sequences, about 16% of them seen once. V was shortened by 5 bases and J by 5 bases, with 9 bases between the two germline ends. The CDR3 sequence is 11 residues long. Per germline, CDR1 SQVTM and CDR2 ANQGSEA. Sequencing used PBMCs, mostly from graft donor cells, obtained 360 days after TCRalphabeta/CD19-depleted stem cell transplant. This TCR came from a boy in the first two years of life who had a stem cell transplant for Wiskott-Aldrich syndrome, so the T cells may come from the graft donor. The J gene is TRBJ2-5, the V gene TRBV29-1, with D uncertain. Here the CDR3 DNA reads TGCAGCGTTCGGTTGTTTGAGACCCAGTACTTC. Protein: CSVRLFETQYF.